The T cell receptor beta chain under discussion was sequenced for a study of cytomegalovirus exposure and HLA in healthy donors. CDR3 length equals 15 residues. Trimming cost V 5 bases and J 2 bases; bases outside gene matches: 8. CDR1 and CDR2 (germline): SGHTA, FQGNSA. With 60 Vbeta and 13 Jbeta primers, the PCR was carried out. TCRdb's copy holds only in-frame clones and misses some; the assay was immunoSEQ multiplex PCR. The sample has about 140,000 clones, roughly 83% seen once. The TCR was taken from a man between 35 and 55 years old in good health and CMV-seropositive. Sequencing input: PBMCs. The chain combines TRBV7-2 with TRBJ2-5; 7 bases line up with TRBD2. CDR3 amino acids: CASSQIGGRQETQYF. The CDR3 nucleotides are TGTGCCAGCAGCCAAATCGGGGGGAGACAAGAGACCCAGTACTTC.